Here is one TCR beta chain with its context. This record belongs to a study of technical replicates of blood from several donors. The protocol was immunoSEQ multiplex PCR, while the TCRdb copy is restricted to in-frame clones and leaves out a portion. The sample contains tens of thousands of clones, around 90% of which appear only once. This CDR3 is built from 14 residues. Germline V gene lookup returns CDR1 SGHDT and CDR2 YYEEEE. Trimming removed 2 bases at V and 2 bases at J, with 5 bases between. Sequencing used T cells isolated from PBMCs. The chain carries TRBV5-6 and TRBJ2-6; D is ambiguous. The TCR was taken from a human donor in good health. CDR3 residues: CASSFSAGANVLTF. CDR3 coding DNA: TGTGCCAGCAGCTTCAGTGCTGGGGCCAACGTCCTGACTTTC. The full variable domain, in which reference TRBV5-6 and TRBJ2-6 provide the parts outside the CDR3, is DAGVTQSPTHLIKTRGQQVTLRCSPKSGHDTVSWYQQALGQGPQFIFQYYEEEERQRGNFPDRFSGHQFPNYSSELNVNALLLGDSALYLCASSFSAGANVLTFGAGSRLTVL.